Given below is one TCR beta chain in context. What it binds is unknown. This table comes from immunoSEQ multiplex PCR, and its TCRdb copy is limited to in-frame clones, with some not included. The sample carries some 14,000 clones, more than 60% recorded once. These data are taken from a study of tumor-infiltrating lymphocytes in localized non-small cell lung cancer. Study-wide background: From each patient, both tumor and uninvolved lung, non-adjacent to tumor, were sampled.

Germline CDR1 is SGHNT and CDR2 is YYREEE (reference sequence). The CDR3 has 13 amino acids. Trimming cost V 4 bases and J 4 bases, with 11 bases left between them. Findings of the study overall: Different pieces of the same tissue went to different assays, confounding technical variation with intratumor heterogeneity. Available tissue quantity limited TCR sequencing to a patient subset. Recurrence-free survival showed no association with tumor T-cell fraction.

Sequenced: lung tumor tissue. The rearrangement uses TRBV5-4 and TRBJ1-2; D unresolved. This receptor was taken from a human donor with non-small cell lung cancer. The CDR3 nucleotides read TGTGCCAGCAGCACCCCCACAGCCTATGGCTACACCTTC. Translated: CASSTPTAYGYTF. The full variable domain, rest sourced from reference TRBV5-4 and TRBJ1-2, is ETGVTQSPTHLIKTRGQQVTLRCSSQSGHNTVSWYQQALGQGPQFIFQYYREEENGRGNFPPRFSGLQFPNYSSELNVNALELDDSALYLCASSTPTAYGYTFGSGTRLTVV.